These T cell receptor beta chains were read from a single sample in a study of blood T cells in healthy people across ages. Via MiXCR, TCRdb re-called the 5' RACE reads, giving one row per CDR3 protein. This table holds about 1 million distinct CDR3 sequences, 40% to 55% found once. The sample comprised blood. The receptor source for this set is a woman aged 60 to 75 in good health. Both conserved end residues are part of each CDR3. A D gene is named only where the DNA matches it firmly. The size of a clone is reported for some rows only, either as once, few or many, or as a class for expanded clones.

TRBV11-2	NA	TRBJ2-5	16	TRBD2	TGTGCCAGCAGCTTAGCCCCCGGGGACTACGCGGAGACCCAGTACTTC	CASSLAPGDYAETQYF
TRBV7-9	few	TRBJ1-2	12	NA	TGTGCCAGCACAGGGCGAAGCTATGGCTACACCTTC	CASTGRSYGYTF
TRBV20-1	few	TRBJ2-3	13	NA	TGCAGTGCGTCGGACCGGGTAACAGATACGCAGTATTTT	CSASDRVTDTQYF
TRBV27	few	TRBJ2-1	15	NA	TGTGCCAGCAGGGGCTTCGACAGCTACTACAATGAGCAGTTCTTC	CASRGFDSYYNEQFF
TRBV5-1	NA	TRBJ2-1	15	TRBD2	TGCGCCAGCACGCAAACTAGCGGGGCACACAATGAGCAGTTCTTC	CASTQTSGAHNEQFF
TRBV12-3/TRBV12-4	NA	TRBJ2-7	16	TRBD2	TGTGCCAGCAGTCCGGGACTAGCGGCGTCCTACAATGAGCAGTACTTC	CASSPGLAASYNEQYF
TRBV12-3/TRBV12-4	NA	TRBJ2-7	17	TRBD1	TGTGCCAGCAGTCAGATAGAAGGGTTGGGACAGGGGAACGAGCAGTACTTC	CASSQIEGLGQGNEQYF
TRBV7-3	many	TRBJ2-5	14	NA	TGTGCCAGCAGCTTACTCGGCCACGGGGAGACCCAGTACTTC	CASSLLGHGETQYF
TRBV4-1	NA	TRBJ2-7	15	TRBD1	TGCGCCAGCAGCCAAAACCCCAACAGGGGCTACGGGCAGTACTTC	CASSQNPNRGYGQYF
TRBV11-3	NA	TRBJ2-2	15	TRBD1	TGTGCCAGCAGCTCGGGACAGCCCGGCACCGGGGAGCTGTTTTTT	CASSSGQPGTGELFF
TRBV27	few	TRBJ2-7	11	NA	TGTGCCAGCAGTTCCCTCGGGGCCCAGTACTTC	CASSSLGAQYF
TRBV7-9	NA	TRBJ2-7	14	NA	TGTGCCAGCAGCTCTATGGGAGTAGCCCACGAGCAGTACTTC	CASSSMGVAHEQYF
TRBV25-1	NA	TRBJ2-2	16	NA	TGTGCCAGCAGTAAAGGGGGGGCCCGGGGCACCGGGGAGCTGTTTTTT	CASSKGGARGTGELFF
TRBV29-1	NA	TRBJ1-2	11	NA	TGCAGCGTCGATCAGGAGTATGACTACACCTTC	CSVDQEYDYTF
TRBV29-1	NA	TRBJ2-5	13	NA	TGCAGCGTTGGCGAGGTTGAGCGGGAGACCCAGTACTTC	CSVGEVERETQYF
TRBV3-1	NA	TRBJ2-7	15	NA	TGTGCCAGCAGCCAAGACCCCCGCCCGGGGAATGAGCAGTACTTC	CASSQDPRPGNEQYF
TRBV14	NA	TRBJ2-7	17	TRBD2	TGTGCCAGCAGCCAAGTACGGGGAGCGGGAAGCTCCTACGAGCAGTACTTC	CASSQVRGAGSSYEQYF
TRBV24-1	few	TRBJ2-1	16	TRBD2	TGTGCCACCAGTAGCAGGACTAGCGGGGCCTACAATGAGCAGTTCTTC	CATSSRTSGAYNEQFF
TRBV6-6	few	TRBJ1-2	13	NA	TGTGCCAGCAGCCACCGGGACGGGGATGGCTACACCTTC	CASSHRDGDGYTF
TRBV6-5	NA	TRBJ2-7	16	TRBD2	TGTGCCAGCAGTTACTCGAGGCGGGAGATCCCCTACGAGCAGTACTTC	CASSYSRREIPYEQYF
TRBV2	NA	TRBJ1-5	15	TRBD1	TGTGCCAGCAACCGGGACAGGGTGAACAATCAGCCCCAGCATTTT	CASNRDRVNNQPQHF
TRBV29-1	NA	TRBJ2-3	16	TRBD2	TGCAGCGTTGAAGATCCCCAGCGGGGGGCCACAGATACGCAGTATTTT	CSVEDPQRGATDTQYF
TRBV7-9	few	TRBJ2-7	17	TRBD2	TGTGCCAGCAGCCCGAAGCCGGGGACTAGCGGGGACTACGAGCAGTACTTC	CASSPKPGTSGDYEQYF
TRBV2	few	TRBJ2-7	15	NA	TGTGCCATCGACATTGGAACAGGGTTTACCTACGAGCAGTACTTC	CAIDIGTGFTYEQYF
TRBV2	NA	TRBJ2-1	15	NA	TGTGCCAGCAGTGTGGCGACCCCAGGATGGAGTGAGCAGTTCTTC	CASSVATPGWSEQFF
TRBV11-2	few	TRBJ2-1	12	NA	TGTGCCAGCAGCTTCGCTTCTGGTGAGCAGTTCTTC	CASSFASGEQFF
TRBV19	NA	TRBJ2-5	16	TRBD2	TGTGCCAGTAGTTTTACGGCGGGAGCTGGCTCGGAGACCCAGTACTTC	CASSFTAGAGSETQYF
TRBV5-1	NA	TRBJ2-1	16	TRBD2	TGCGCCAGCAGCTTGAATGGGAGCGGGAGGTACAATGAGCAGTTCTTC	CASSLNGSGRYNEQFF
TRBV7-3	few	TRBJ2-1	15	NA	TGTGCCAGCAGCTTACTTGGGGGGTTCGCCAATGAGCAGTTCTTC	CASSLLGGFANEQFF
TRBV20-1	few	TRBJ1-5	15	NA	TGCAGTGCTAGAGATCCGGGACGGAGCAATCAGCCCCAGCATTTT	CSARDPGRSNQPQHF
TRBV10-3	NA	TRBJ2-3	16	TRBD2	TGTGCCATCAGTGAAGGACTAGCGGGGATCACAGATACGCAGTATTTT	CAISEGLAGITDTQYF
TRBV4-2	NA	TRBJ2-2	17	TRBD2	TGTGCCAGCAGCCAAGTTGGGCTAGCGGAGAACACCGGGGAGCTGTTTTTT	CASSQVGLAENTGELFF
TRBV11-2	NA	TRBJ2-4	17	NA	TGTGCCAGCAGCTTAGAGAGGGACACTCTAGCCAAAAACATTCAGTACTTC	CASSLERDTLAKNIQYF
TRBV25-1	once	TRBJ1-1	13	NA	TGTGCCAGCAGTGGTACCGGCTGGACTGAAGCTTTCTTT	CASSGTGWTEAFF
TRBV27	few	TRBJ2-1	16	TRBD2	TGTGCCAGCAGCCCCAGGGGGGCGGGAGGGGTCAATGAGCAGTTCTTC	CASSPRGAGGVNEQFF
TRBV27	few	TRBJ2-7	13	TRBD1	TGTGCCAGCAGATCAGGGGGCGAATACGAGCAGTACTTC	CASRSGGEYEQYF
TRBV5-1	NA	TRBJ2-5	17	TRBD1	TGCGCCAGCAGCTTGCGTTGGACAGGGGGCGCAGGAGAGACCCAGTACTTC	CASSLRWTGGAGETQYF
TRBV6-6	few	TRBJ2-5	14	NA	TGTGCCAGCAGTCAAGGGCCAGTCCGGGAGACCCAGTACTTC	CASSQGPVRETQYF
TRBV21-1	few	TRBJ1-6	18	NA	TGTGCCAGCAGCAGAGAAGTAGGGAGACACCTCTGTAATTCACCCCTCCACTTT	CASSREVGRHLCNSPLHF
TRBV7-8	few	TRBJ1-2	16	TRBD1	TGTGCCAGCAGCCAGGAAACAGGGGGCAGGGGGGATGGCTACACCTTC	CASSQETGGRGDGYTF
TRBV12-3/TRBV12-4	NA	TRBJ2-3	12	NA	TGTGCCAGCACCAACCGCACAGATACGCAGTATTTT	CASTNRTDTQYF
TRBV14	NA	TRBJ2-7	14	NA	TGTGCCAGCAGCCAATTAGGAGGAACCTACGAGCAGTACTTC	CASSQLGGTYEQYF
TRBV29-1	NA	TRBJ1-2	13	NA	TGCAGCGCCCGGGAACCTTCTAACTATGGCTACACCTTC	CSAREPSNYGYTF
TRBV9	NA	TRBJ2-1	16	TRBD2	TGTGCCAGCAGCATAACGGGACTAGCGGAATACAATGAGCAGTTCTTC	CASSITGLAEYNEQFF
TRBV18	few	TRBJ2-5	13	NA	TGTGCCAGCTCACCTCTAGACACGGCGACCCAGTACTTC	CASSPLDTATQYF
TRBV20-1	NA	TRBJ2-5	12	NA	TGCAGTGAGATTCGGGGACCAGAGACCCAGTACTTC	CSEIRGPETQYF
TRBV10-3	NA	TRBJ2-1	15	TRBD2	TGTGCCATCAGTCTCTCAGCGGGAGATCTCAATGAGCAGTTCTTC	CAISLSAGDLNEQFF